These 2 T cell receptor beta chains were sequenced from one sample in a study of shared clonotypes between healthy human individuals. The repertoire was sequenced with immunoSEQ multiplex PCR; TCRdb's copy has only in-frame clones and lacks some. The table has about 470,000 clones, 70% to 80% seen once; the top ten hold about 12%. The sequencing sample was made of PBMCs. These receptors were obtained from a woman aged 40 to 50 in good health. Some clones in this sample may be carry-over from other donors' samples.

The V call is TRBV9, the J call TRBJ1-2, with D hard to call. The CDR3 consists of 13 residues. Germline V gene sequence: CDR1 SGDLS, CDR2 YYNGEE. Trimming took off 3 bases at V and 7 bases at J, with 13 bases between the two ends. The CDR3 region is CASSAGEGGGYTF. The CDR3 DNA follows: TGTGCCAGCAGCGCCGGGGAGGGAGGTGGCTACACCTTC. The full variable domain, rest sourced from reference TRBV9 and TRBJ1-2, is DSGVTQTPKHLITATGQRVTLRCSPRSGDLSVYWYQQSLDQGLQFLIQYYNGEERAKGNILERFSAQQFPDLHSELNLSSLELGDSALYFCASSAGEGGGYTFGSGTRLTVV.

V gene TRBV25-1 combines with J gene TRBJ1-4; possibly TRBD1 for D (6 bases). V lost 5 bases and J lost 6, with 19 bases in between. Germline V gene data show CDR1 as MGHDK and CDR2 as SYGVNS. This CDR3 comprises 16 residues. Written as DNA, the CDR3 is TGTGCCAGCAGTCCCATGGGGGGGGGCGTAGATGAAAAACTGTTTTTT. As protein: CASSPMGGGVDEKLFF.